This T cell receptor (beta chain) was recovered during a study of blood T cell repertoires in COVID-19. Clones were sequenced by immunoSEQ multiplex PCR, and TCRdb holds only the in-frame ones, with some missing. Of 210,000 or so clones listed, 65% to 90% were seen once; the top ten hold approximately 5%. The CDR3 runs 14 residues. Germline CDR1 MNHEY, CDR2 SVGEGT. Between the trimmed V and J ends, which lost 0 bases and 6 bases, there was a span of 8 bases. Material: peripheral blood. This receptor was identified in a man aged 50 or older with COVID-19, enrolled during active disease. The chain recombines TRBV6-2 or TRBV6-3 with TRBJ2-2, with a possible D match to TRBD2 (6 bases). CDR3 in DNA: TGTGCCAGCAGTTACTCGGGACTGCCCGGGGAGCTGTTTTTT. Translation gives CASSYSGLPGELFF.